Below are 11 T cell receptor beta chains sequenced from a single sample in a study of glioma-infiltrating T cells. Using RNA template, CDR3s of TCR alpha and beta were amplified with iRepertoire arm-PCR. TCRdb reprocessed the multiplex PCR reads via MiXCR and lists one record per CDR3 protein. The sample yields around 390,000 distinct CDR3 sequences, less than 50% seen once. The sequenced sample was glioma tissue, nonneoplastic brain tissue, or PBMCs (not recorded which). All receptors come from a human donor with low-grade glioma or glioblastoma, undergoing nonglioma brain surgery, or in good health (not recorded which).

This clonotype was counted at least ten times. The V gene is TRBV27, the J gene TRBJ2-1, with 11 bases identical to TRBD2. J gave up 0 bases and V 3 bases, and 4 bases lay outside the gene matches. From germline, CDR1 is MNHEY and CDR2 SMNVEV (reference sequence). This CDR3 region has 17 residues. The CDR3 spells CASSFVAGGPSYNEQFF. CDR3 nucleotide sequence: TGTGCCAGCAGTTTTGTAGCGGGAGGGCCCTCCTACAATGAGCAGTTCTTC.

Comment on this clonotype: This may be a read error: a much more frequent sequence differs by one nucleotide. This chain uses TRBV4-3 with TRBJ2-5; 9 nucleotides agree with TRBD2. Germline CDR1 is LGHNA and CDR2 is YSLEER. The CDR3 runs 15 residues. The CDR3: CASTQEPSGAGTQYF. The CDR3 DNA follows: TGCGCCAGCACCCAAGAGCCTAGCGGGGCGGGGACCCAGTACTTC.

Of note for this clonotype: The conserved closing phenylalanine or tryptophan is absent in this CDR3, likely reflecting a read error. The chain carries TRBV7-3 and TRBJ2-5; D is perhaps TRBD1 (6 bases). Germline CDR1 and CDR2: SGHTA and FQGTGA. The CDR3 totals 14 residues. Trimming shortened V by 5 bases and J by 2 bases, and 12 bases separated the two germline ends. The CDR3 region has the DNA TGTGCCAGCAGCCCAACAGGGTTACAAGAGACCCAGTACTTA. Its protein is CASSPTGLQETQYL.

The chain joins TRBV6-2 or TRBV6-3 to TRBJ2-1; D is ambiguous. There are 12 residues in the CDR3. The V gene's germline CDR1 is MNHEY and CDR2 SVGEGT. Trimming took 6 bases from V and 11 from J, leaving 14 bases between them. The CDR3 region is CASSVAIGKQFF. CDR3 bases: TGTGCCAGCAGCGTAGCTATTGGTAAGCAGTTCTTC.

This clonotype appeared many times. This chain links TRBV28 with TRBJ1-2; a possible D gene is TRBD1 (5 bases). CDR1 is MDHEN and CDR2 is SYDVKM in the germline V gene. This CDR3 is 14 amino acids long. V dropped 1 base and J dropped 8 bases, with 14 bases sitting between them. This CDR3 reads CASSLYDRGAGYTF. In nucleotides, the CDR3 is TGTGCCAGCAGTTTATATGACAGAGGGGCGGGCTACACCTTC.

This chain joins TRBV27 and TRBJ1-5; 7 nucleotides match TRBD1. The CDR3 contains 18 residues. Germline V gene lookup returns CDR1 MNHEY and CDR2 SMNVEV (reference sequence). Trimming at V came to 5 bases and at J to 7 bases, leaving 20 bases not matched to a gene. The CDR3 region has the DNA TGTGCCAGCAGTCTATTCCGCCCAGGGGGGGCCTTTGGACAGCCCCAGCATTTT. It yields the protein CASSLFRPGGAFGQPQHF.

To note about this clonotype: It is unclear where the CDR3 begins or ends on the DNA, so no DNA is shown, and the CDR3 is as TCRdb lists it. The gene calls are TRBV20-1 and TRBJ1-5; the DNA was not compared with TRBD1, the D call given in the table. Germline V gene sequence: CDR1 DFQATT, CDR2 SNEGSKA (reference sequence). Including both end residues, the CDR3 is 14 amino acids long. The CDR3 spells CSARVGDGNQPKHF.

This clonotype was observed many times. The V call is TRBV3-1, the J call TRBJ2-3; 12 bases align to TRBD2. Germline CDR1 and CDR2: LGHDT and YNNKEL (reference sequence). The CDR3 runs to 17 residues. Trimming removed 4 bases from V and 2 bases from J; junction bases left unmatched: 7. CDR3 sequence (DNA): TGTGCCAGCAGCCCGTCCCGGACTAGCGGGATCACAGATACGCAGTATTTT. This gives the protein CASSPSRTSGITDTQYF.

This clonotype was detected ten times or more. The CDR3 bases are TGTGCCAGCAGTGCCTCACCCTACGAGCAGTACTTC. Protein: CASSASPYEQYF. The gene calls are TRBV27 and TRBJ2-7; D call uncertain. Trimming pared 5 bases from V and 2 bases from J, leaving 7 bases between. The germline V gene encodes CDR1 MNHEY and CDR2 SMNVEV (reference sequence). The CDR3 contains 12 residues.

This clonotype came up a few times. The CDR3 sequence: CASRTTGNTEAFF. DNA for the CDR3: TGTGCCAGCAGGACAACAGGGAACACTGAAGCTTTCTTT. This chain uses TRBV6-2 or TRBV6-3 with TRBJ1-1, with D possibly being TRBD1 (5 bases). V gave up 6 bases and J gave up 1 base, with 9 bases separating them. This CDR3 comprises 13 residues. Per the germline V gene, CDR1 is MNHEY and CDR2 is SVGEGT.

This clonotype was found many times. CDR3 loop: CASSRGTGTYEQYF. The CDR3 DNA follows: TGTGCCAGCAGTCGCGGGACAGGGACCTACGAGCAGTACTTC. The chain couples TRBV6-1 to TRBJ2-7; 9 bases align to TRBD1. Germline V lookup: CDR1 MNHNS, CDR2 SASEGT. The CDR3 is 14 amino acids. The trim removed 5 bases at V and 2 bases at J, leaving 4 bases unmatched.